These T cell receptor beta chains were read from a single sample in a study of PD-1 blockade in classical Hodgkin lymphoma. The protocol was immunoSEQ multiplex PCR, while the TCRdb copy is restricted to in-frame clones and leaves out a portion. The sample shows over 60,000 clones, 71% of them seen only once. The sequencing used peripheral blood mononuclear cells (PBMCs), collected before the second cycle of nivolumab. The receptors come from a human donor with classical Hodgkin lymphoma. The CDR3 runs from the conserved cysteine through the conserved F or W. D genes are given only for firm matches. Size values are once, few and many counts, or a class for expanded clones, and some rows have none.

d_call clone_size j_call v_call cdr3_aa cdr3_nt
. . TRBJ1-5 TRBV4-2 CASSQVETWNQPQHF TGTGCCAGCAGCCAAGTGGAGACGTGGAATCAGCCCCAGCATTTT
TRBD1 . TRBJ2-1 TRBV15 CATSRDRGAYNEQFF TGTGCCACCAGCAGGGACAGGGGCGCCTACAATGAGCAGTTCTTC
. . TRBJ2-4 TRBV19 CASSLLVTGVGNIQYF TGTGCCAGTAGTCTCTTGGTTACGGGCGTGGGGAACATTCAGTACTTC
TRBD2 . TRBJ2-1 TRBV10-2 CASSEPILAGGSYNEQFF TGCGCCAGCAGTGAGCCCATCCTAGCGGGGGGCTCCTACAATGAGCAGTTCTTC
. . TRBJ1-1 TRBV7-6 CASSPYELPGEAFF TGTGCCAGCAGCCCTTACGAGCTGCCCGGGGAAGCTTTCTTT
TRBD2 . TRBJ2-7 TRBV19 CASSTFLAGAYEQYF TGTGCCAGTAGTACCTTCTTAGCGGGGGCCTACGAGCAGTACTTC
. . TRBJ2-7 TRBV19 CASSIAGASYEQYF TGTGCCAGTAGTATCGCGGGGGCGAGTTACGAGCAGTACTTC
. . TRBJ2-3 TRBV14 CASRGGQQESTDTQYF TGTGCCAGCAGGGGCGGACAGCAAGAGTCCACAGATACGCAGTATTTT
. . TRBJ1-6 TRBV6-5 CASSYPGENSPLHF TGTGCCAGCAGTTACCCGGGGGAGAATTCACCCCTCCACTTT
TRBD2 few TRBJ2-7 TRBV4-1 CASSPGGGRFAYEQYF TGCGCCAGCAGCCCGGGGGGAGGACGCTTCGCCTACGAGCAGTACTTC
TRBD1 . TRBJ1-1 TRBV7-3 CASSLPGQGPPNTEAFF TGTGCCAGCAGCTTACCGGGACAGGGGCCCCCGAACACTGAAGCTTTCTTT
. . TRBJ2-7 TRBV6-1 CASCSPGYEQYF TGTGCCAGCTGTTCCCCCGGCTACGAGCAGTACTTC
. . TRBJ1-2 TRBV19 CASSIRTDLFNYGYTF TGTGCCAGTAGTATTCGTACAGATCTCTTTAACTATGGCTACACCTTC
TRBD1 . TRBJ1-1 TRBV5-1 CASSQNYRGQGTEAFF TGCGCCAGCAGTCAAAACTACAGGGGGCAGGGCACTGAAGCTTTCTTT
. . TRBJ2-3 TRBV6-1 CASSTPGASTDTQYF TGTGCCAGCAGTACACCAGGAGCTAGCACAGATACGCAGTATTTT
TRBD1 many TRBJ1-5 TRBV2 CASSRTGGGQPQHF TGTGCCAGCAGTCGGACAGGGGGCGGACAGCCCCAGCATTTT
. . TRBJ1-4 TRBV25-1 CASALLGEKLFF TGTGCCAGCGCTTTGTTGGGTGAAAAACTGTTTTTT
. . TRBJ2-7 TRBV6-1 CASSEPPGMVNEQYF TGTGCCAGCAGTGAACCCCCGGGGATGGTTAATGAGCAGTACTTC
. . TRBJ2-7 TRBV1 CTSRGHLAAYEQYF TGCACCAGCAGGGGACATCTAGCCGCCTACGAGCAGTACTTC
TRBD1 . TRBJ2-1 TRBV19 CASSVRDSSSYNEQFF TGTGCCAGTAGTGTCCGGGACAGTAGCTCCTACAATGAGCAGTTCTTC
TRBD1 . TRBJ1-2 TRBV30 CAWSPRQGAYGYTF TGTGCCTGGAGTCCCCGACAGGGCGCCTATGGCTACACCTTC
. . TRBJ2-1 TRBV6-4 CASSDFGGQVEQFF TGTGCCAGCAGTGACTTCGGGGGGCAGGTTGAGCAGTTCTTC
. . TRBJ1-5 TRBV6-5 CASSEMSAGLPQHF TGTGCCAGCAGTGAAATGTCCGCGGGGTTGCCCCAGCATTTT
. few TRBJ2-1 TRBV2 CASSESPQQNEQFF TGTGCCAGCAGTGAAAGTCCTCAGCAGAATGAGCAGTTCTTC
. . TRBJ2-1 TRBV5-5 CASSLEGYSSSYNEQFF TGTGCCAGCAGCTTGGAGGGGTACTCCAGCTCCTACAATGAGCAGTTCTTC
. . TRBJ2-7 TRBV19 CASGQNYEQYF TGTGCCAGTGGACAGAACTACGAGCAGTACTTC
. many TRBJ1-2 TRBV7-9 CASSLGIHGYTF TGTGCCAGCAGCTTAGGGATACATGGCTACACCTTC
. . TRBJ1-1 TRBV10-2 CASSGGWALNTEAFF TGCGCCAGCAGCGGGGGGTGGGCCCTGAACACTGAAGCTTTCTTT
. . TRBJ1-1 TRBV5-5 CASSPLLVWSEAFF TGTGCCAGCAGCCCACTGCTTGTATGGAGTGAAGCTTTCTTT
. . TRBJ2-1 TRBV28 CASTWGSGVSYNEQFF TGTGCCAGCACCTGGGGGTCAGGGGTCTCCTACAATGAGCAGTTCTTC
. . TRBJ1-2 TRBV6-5 CASTAIGVYGYTF TGTGCCAGCACCGCGATCGGGGTCTATGGCTACACCTTC
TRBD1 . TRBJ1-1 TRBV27 CASSPWTGDTEAFF TGTGCCAGCAGTCCCTGGACAGGGGACACTGAAGCTTTCTTT
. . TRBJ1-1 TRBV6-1 CASSEGSGGTEAFF TGTGCCAGCAGTGAAGGGAGCGGGGGAACTGAAGCTTTCTTT
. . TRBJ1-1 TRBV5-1 CASSAEGGEAFF TGCGCCAGCAGCGCGGAGGGCGGTGAAGCTTTCTTT
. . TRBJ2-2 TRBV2 CASGPREAGELFF TGTGCCAGCGGTCCGCGGGAAGCCGGGGAGCTGTTTTTT
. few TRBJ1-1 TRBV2 CASSPGRGWTEAFF TGTGCCAGCAGCCCGGGAAGGGGTTGGACTGAAGCTTTCTTT
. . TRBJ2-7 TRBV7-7 CASSFAMGYEQYF TGTGCTAGCAGCTTCGCAATGGGCTACGAGCAGTACTTC
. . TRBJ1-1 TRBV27 CASMVVGYAEAFF TGTGCCAGCATGGTAGTGGGGTATGCTGAAGCTTTCTTT
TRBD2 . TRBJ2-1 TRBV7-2 CASSFLAGGDEQFF TGTGCCAGCAGCTTTCTAGCGGGAGGGGATGAGCAGTTCTTC
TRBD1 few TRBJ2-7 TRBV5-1 CASSFTDRVAEQYF TGCGCCAGCAGCTTCACGGACAGGGTGGCCGAGCAGTACTTC
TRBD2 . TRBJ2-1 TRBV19 CASSLAGTYNEQFF TGTGCCAGTAGTCTAGCGGGAACCTACAATGAGCAGTTCTTC
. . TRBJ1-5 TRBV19 CASSIGPRPQHF TGTGCCAGTAGTATCGGCCCAAGGCCCCAGCATTTT
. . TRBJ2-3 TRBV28 CASSHSPDTQYF TGTGCCAGCAGCCATTCCCCAGATACGCAGTATTTT
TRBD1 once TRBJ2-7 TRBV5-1 CASSLIGTGDEQYF TGCGCCAGCAGCTTGATCGGGACAGGGGACGAGCAGTACTTC
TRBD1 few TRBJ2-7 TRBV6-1 CASRDNRGKYEQYF TGTGCCAGCAGGGATAACAGGGGAAAATACGAGCAGTACTTC
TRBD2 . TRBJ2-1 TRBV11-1 CASSPTSGTYNEQFF TGTGCCAGCAGCCCGACTAGCGGAACATACAATGAGCAGTTCTTC
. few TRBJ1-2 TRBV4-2 CASSLGAGYTF TGTGCCAGCAGCCTCGGGGCGGGCTACACCTTC
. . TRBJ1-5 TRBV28 CASSILQVNNQPQHF TGTGCCAGCAGTATTCTACAGGTAAACAATCAGCCCCAGCATTTT
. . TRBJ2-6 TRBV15 CATSRDSYRAGANVLTF TGTGCCACCAGCAGAGATTCGTACAGGGCTGGGGCCAACGTCCTGACTTTC
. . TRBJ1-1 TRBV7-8 CASRLAGYVDTEAFF TGTGCCAGCCGGTTAGCGGGGTACGTGGACACTGAAGCTTTCTTT
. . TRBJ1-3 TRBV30 CAWAYRTTAGNTIYF TGTGCCTGGGCTTATAGGACTACCGCTGGAAACACCATATATTTT
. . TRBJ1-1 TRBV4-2 CASSHPESTEAFF TGTGCCAGCAGCCACCCCGAGAGCACTGAAGCTTTCTTT
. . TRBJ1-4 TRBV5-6 CASSPGGRKKLFF TGTGCCAGCAGCCCCGGGGGGCGCAAAAAACTGTTTTTT
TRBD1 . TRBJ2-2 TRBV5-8 CASSIRTGLTGELFF TGTGCCAGCAGCATCCGGACAGGCCTCACCGGGGAGCTGTTTTTT
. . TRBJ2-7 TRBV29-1 CSFEGPSSYEQYF TGCAGCTTCGAAGGCCCGAGCTCCTACGAGCAGTACTTC
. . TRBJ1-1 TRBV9 CASSAGKYNEAFF TGTGCCAGCAGCGCCGGAAAGTATAATGAAGCTTTCTTT
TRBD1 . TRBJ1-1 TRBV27 CASIQGVENTEAFF TGTGCCAGCATACAGGGGGTTGAGAACACTGAAGCTTTCTTT
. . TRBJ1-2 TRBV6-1 CASRTGTMDIYGYTF TGTGCCAGCAGGACCGGGACAATGGATATATATGGCTACACCTTC